A selection of T cell receptor beta chains follows, all from one sample in a study of blood T cell repertoires in COVID-19. Assay: immunoSEQ multiplex PCR; the TCRdb copy retains only in-frame clones and omits some. The data show about 340,000 clones, with about 87% seen just once and 6% to 7% held by the top ten. What was sequenced was peripheral blood. Receptor source: a woman in her 50s with COVID-19, enrolled during active disease. CDR3s include the opening cysteine and the closing phenylalanine or tryptophan.

V gene,CDR3 protein
TRBV6-6,CASRSGRNYEQYF
TRBV4-1,CASSLQDVNQPQHF
TRBV5-6,CASSFGQGGDYEQYF
TRBV14,CASSRTGGKMNIQYF
TRBV10-3,CATRAPGSTQSHTEAFF
TRBV6-5,CASTGGTDTQYF
TRBV9,CASSVGGSEETQYF
TRBV15,CATSRGRLYGETQYF
TRBV30,CAWGPLGWTGGYSYNSPLHF
TRBV18,CASSPQTQDRGRGAFF
TRBV4-1,CASSPGTSGSGFTDTQYF
TRBV11-2,CASSLDPALAGKEFF
TRBV11-2,CASSLGRTSEYNEQFF
TRBV5-1,CASSLTSPGDYNEQFF
TRBV29-1,CSVEVRAGFTDTQYF
TRBV7-9,CASSLALGGNQPQHF
TRBV7-2,CASSSWTSATLEQYF
TRBV11-2,CASSPRQGRSSGNTIYF
TRBV5-1,CASSPGVTGEQPQHF
TRBV7-2,CASSPSGVIRDTQYF